This T cell receptor (beta chain) was recovered during a study of cytomegalovirus exposure and HLA in healthy donors. Study outcomes and limitations: When analyzed later, a missense DCLRE1C variant was found to be linked to TCR beta V- and J-gene trimming. TRBV6-2, TRBV6-3 and some other V segments were unresolvable in 87-base-pair reads. What a later analysis showed was that several of the most significant clusters appeared linked to common viral pathogens. Most subjects had HLA-A and HLA-B alleles reportedly predicted accurately by TCR beta sequences.

Notes on this clone: Its antigen remains unidentified.

PCR amplification relied on 60 Vbeta primers (plus 13 Jbeta primers). The table came from immunoSEQ multiplex PCR; TCRdb's copy has only in-frame clones and leaves some out. This sample lists about 110,000 clones; its ten largest clones have approximately 6.8%. The CDR3 has 14 amino acids. Germline V gene sequence: CDR1 SGHRS, CDR2 YFSETQ. Deletions cut 4 bases from V and 6 bases from J, with 14 bases between. This receptor was obtained from a man aged 35-49 years in good health and CMV-seropositive. The sequencing input was PBMCs. The rearrangement uses TRBV5-1 and TRBJ1-5; unclear D gene. CDR3 sequence (DNA): TGCGCCAGCAGCCCCGGCTCCGAGGGTCAGCCCCAGCATTTT. It is translated as CASSPGSEGQPQHF.